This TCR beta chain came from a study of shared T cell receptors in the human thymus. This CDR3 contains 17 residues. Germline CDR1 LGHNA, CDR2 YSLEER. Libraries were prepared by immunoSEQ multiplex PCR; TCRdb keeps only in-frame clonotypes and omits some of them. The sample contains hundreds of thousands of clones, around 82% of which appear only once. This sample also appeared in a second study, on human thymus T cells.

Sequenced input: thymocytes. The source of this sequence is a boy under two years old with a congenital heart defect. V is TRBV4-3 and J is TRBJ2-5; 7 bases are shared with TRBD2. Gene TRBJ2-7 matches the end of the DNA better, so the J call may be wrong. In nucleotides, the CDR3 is TGCGCCAGCAGCCTCTTACCCCGGGCTAGCGGCTCCTACGAGCAGTACTTC. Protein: CASSLLPRASGSYEQYF.